The entry below describes one T cell receptor beta chain. Antigen unknown. Germline lookup yields CDR1 PRHDT and CDR2 FYEKMQ (reference sequence). The CDR3 runs 15 residues. V shed 2 bases, J shed 6 bases, and the junction held 6 bases outside the gene matches. Assay: immunoSEQ multiplex PCR; the TCRdb copy retains only in-frame clones and omits some. Among tens of thousands of clones listed, around 90% were seen once. This sample is part of a study of glioma-infiltrating T cells after dendritic cell vaccination. Study as a whole: Dendritic cell vaccination trial patients had either newly diagnosed or recurrent glioblastoma.

Points from the study as a whole: TCR clonality showed no direct relationship with survival. Longer survival after dendritic cell vaccination followed higher pretreatment TIL content.

This TCR derives from a human donor with glioblastoma. V usage is TRBV13 and J usage is TRBJ2-2; 7 nucleotides match TRBD2. Sequences were derived from blood, sampled before dendritic cell vaccination. DNA of the CDR3: TGTGCCAGCAGCTTAAGCGGGGCCCTCGCCGGGGAGCTGTTTTTT. Translated, it gives CASSLSGALAGELFF.